In this sample, the clone carrying this T cell receptor beta chain turned up a few times. The source of the sample is a study of glioma-infiltrating T cells. The iRepertoire nested amplicon-rescue multiplex PCR amplified TCR alpha and beta CDR3s from RNA. TCRdb called the multiplex PCR reads again in MiXCR, with one record for every CDR3 protein. The repertoire holds 100,000 to 150,000 distinct CDR3 sequences, with roughly 25% as singletons. Germline V lookup: CDR1 SGHTA, CDR2 FQGNSA. The CDR3 length is 17 residues. With 0 bases removed from V and 0 bases from J, the gap between germline ends came to 12 bases.

The J gene is TRBJ1-3, the V gene TRBV7-2; D gene unclear. This sequence originates from a human donor with low-grade glioma or glioblastoma, undergoing nonglioma brain surgery, or in good health (not recorded which). Sample: glioma tissue, nonneoplastic brain tissue, or PBMCs (not recorded which). The chain's CDR3 is CASSLASGMSSGNTIYF. CDR3 in DNA: TGTGCCAGCAGCTTAGCTTCCGGGATGAGCTCTGGAAACACCATATATTTT.